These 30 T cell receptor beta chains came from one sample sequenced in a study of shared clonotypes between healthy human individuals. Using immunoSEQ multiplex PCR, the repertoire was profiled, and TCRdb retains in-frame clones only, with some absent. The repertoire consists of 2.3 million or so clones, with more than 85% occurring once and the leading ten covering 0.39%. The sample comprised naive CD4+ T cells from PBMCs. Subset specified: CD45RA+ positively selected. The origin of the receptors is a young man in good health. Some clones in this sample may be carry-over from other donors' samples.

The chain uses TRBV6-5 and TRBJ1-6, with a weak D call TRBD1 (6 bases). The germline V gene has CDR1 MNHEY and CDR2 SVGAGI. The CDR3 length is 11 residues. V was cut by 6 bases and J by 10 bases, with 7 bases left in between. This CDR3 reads CASSQGSPLHF. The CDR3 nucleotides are TGTGCCAGCAGCCAGGGGTCACCCCTCCACTTT.

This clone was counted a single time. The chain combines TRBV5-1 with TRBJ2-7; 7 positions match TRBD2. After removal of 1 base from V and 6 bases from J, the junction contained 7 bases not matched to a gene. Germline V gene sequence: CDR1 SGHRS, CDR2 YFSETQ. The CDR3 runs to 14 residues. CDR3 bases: TGCGCCAGCAGCTTGCGGGACTACTCTTCCGAGCAGTACTTC. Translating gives CASSLRDYSSEQYF.

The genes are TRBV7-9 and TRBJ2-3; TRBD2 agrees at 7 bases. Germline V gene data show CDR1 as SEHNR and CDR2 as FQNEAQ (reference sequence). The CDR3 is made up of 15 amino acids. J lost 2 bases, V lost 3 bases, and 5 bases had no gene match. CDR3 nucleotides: TGTGCCAGCAGCTTTCCTAGCGGAATCACAGATACGCAGTATTTT. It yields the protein CASSFPSGITDTQYF.

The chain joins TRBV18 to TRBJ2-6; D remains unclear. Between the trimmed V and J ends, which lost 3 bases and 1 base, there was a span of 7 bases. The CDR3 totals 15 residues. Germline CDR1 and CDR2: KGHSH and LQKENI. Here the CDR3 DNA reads TGTGCCAGCTCACCCCTTACTTCTGGGGCCAACGTCCTGACTTTC. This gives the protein CASSPLTSGANVLTF.

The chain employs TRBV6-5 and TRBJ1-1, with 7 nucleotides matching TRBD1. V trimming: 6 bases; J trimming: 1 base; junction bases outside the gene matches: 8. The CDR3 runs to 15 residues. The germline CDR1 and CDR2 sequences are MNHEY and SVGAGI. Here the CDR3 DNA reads TGTGCCAGCAGCAGGTCGGGACAGACGAACACTGAAGCTTTCTTT. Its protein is CASSRSGQTNTEAFF.

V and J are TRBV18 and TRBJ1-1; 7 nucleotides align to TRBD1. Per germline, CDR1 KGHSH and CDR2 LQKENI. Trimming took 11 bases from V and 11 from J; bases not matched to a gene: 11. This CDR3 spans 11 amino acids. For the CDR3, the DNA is TGTGCCTCGTTCGACAGGGTCAAGGCTTTCTTT. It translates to CASFDRVKAFF.

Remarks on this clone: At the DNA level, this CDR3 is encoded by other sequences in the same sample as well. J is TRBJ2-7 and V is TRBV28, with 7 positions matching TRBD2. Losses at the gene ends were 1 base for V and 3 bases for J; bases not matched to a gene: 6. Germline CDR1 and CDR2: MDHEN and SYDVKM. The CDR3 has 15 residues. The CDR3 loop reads CASSLSGGGLYEQYF. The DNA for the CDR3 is TGTGCCAGCAGTTTATCGGGGGGAGGCCTCTACGAGCAGTACTTC.

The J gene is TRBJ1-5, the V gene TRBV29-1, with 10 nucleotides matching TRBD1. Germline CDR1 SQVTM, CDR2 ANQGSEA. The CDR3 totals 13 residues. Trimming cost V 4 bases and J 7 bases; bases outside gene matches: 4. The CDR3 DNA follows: TGCAGCGTTGCGGGACAGGGGTCCCAGCCCCAGCATTTT. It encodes CSVAGQGSQPQHF.

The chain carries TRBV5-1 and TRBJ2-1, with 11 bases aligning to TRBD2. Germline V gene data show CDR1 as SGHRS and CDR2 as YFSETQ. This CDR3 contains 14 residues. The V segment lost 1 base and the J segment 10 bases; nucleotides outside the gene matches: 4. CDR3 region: CASSLTSGSGEQFF. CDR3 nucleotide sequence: TGCGCCAGCAGCTTGACTAGCGGGAGCGGGGAGCAGTTCTTC.

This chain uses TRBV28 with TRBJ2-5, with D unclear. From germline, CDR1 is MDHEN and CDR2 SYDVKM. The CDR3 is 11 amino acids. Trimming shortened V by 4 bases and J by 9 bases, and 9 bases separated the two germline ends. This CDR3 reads CASSSGNPQYF. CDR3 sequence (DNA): TGTGCCAGCAGTTCTGGCAACCCCCAGTACTTC.

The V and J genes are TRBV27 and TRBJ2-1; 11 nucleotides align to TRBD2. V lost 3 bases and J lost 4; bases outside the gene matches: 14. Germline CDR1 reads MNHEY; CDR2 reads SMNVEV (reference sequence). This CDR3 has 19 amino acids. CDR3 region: CASSFTLMRLAGPYNEQFF. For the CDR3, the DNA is TGTGCCAGCAGTTTCACGCTAATGCGACTAGCGGGGCCATACAATGAGCAGTTCTTC.

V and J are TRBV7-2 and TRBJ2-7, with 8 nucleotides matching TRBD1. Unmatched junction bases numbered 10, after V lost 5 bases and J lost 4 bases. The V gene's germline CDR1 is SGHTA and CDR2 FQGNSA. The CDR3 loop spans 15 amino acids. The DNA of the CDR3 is TGTGCCAGCAGCCCGTATCGGACAGGGAGGTACGAGCAGTACTTC. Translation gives CASSPYRTGRYEQYF.

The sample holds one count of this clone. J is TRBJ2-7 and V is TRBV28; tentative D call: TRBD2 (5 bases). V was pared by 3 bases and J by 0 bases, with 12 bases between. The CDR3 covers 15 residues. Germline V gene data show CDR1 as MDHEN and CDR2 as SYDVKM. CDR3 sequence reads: CASSLIRRSSYEQYF. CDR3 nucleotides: TGTGCCAGCAGTTTGATCAGGAGGAGCTCCTACGAGCAGTACTTC.

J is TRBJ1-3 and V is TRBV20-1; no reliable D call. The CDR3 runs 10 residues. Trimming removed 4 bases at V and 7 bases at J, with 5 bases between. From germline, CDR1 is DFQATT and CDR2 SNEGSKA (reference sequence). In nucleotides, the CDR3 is TGCAGTGCTAAGGATAACACCATATATTTT. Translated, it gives CSAKDNTIYF.

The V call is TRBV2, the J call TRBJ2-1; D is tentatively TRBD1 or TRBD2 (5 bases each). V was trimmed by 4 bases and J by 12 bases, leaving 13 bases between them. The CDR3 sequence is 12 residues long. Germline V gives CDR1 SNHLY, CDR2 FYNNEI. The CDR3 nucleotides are TGTGCCAGCAGTGCGGGGACCGAACGGCAGTTCTTC. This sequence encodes CASSAGTERQFF.

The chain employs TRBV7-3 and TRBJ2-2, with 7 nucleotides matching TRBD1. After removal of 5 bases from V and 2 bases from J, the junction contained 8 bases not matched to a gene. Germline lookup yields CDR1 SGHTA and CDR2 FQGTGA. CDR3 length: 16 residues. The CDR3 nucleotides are TGTGCCAGCAGCGAACAGGGGACGATAAACACCGGGGAGCTGTTTTTT. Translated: CASSEQGTINTGELFF.

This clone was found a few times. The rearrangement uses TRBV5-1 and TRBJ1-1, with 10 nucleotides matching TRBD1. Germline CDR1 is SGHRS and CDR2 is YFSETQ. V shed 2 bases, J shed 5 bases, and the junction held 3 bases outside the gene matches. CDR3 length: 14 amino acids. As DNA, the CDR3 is TGCGCCAGCAGCTTTGGACAGGGGGTAACTGAAGCTTTCTTT. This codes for CASSFGQGVTEAFF.

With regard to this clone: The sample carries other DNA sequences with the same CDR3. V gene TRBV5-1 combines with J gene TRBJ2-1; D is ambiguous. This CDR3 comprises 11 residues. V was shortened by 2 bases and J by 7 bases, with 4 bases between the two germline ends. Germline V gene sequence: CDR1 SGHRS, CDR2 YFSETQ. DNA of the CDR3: TGCGCCAGCAGCTTATCGAATGAGCAGTTCTTC. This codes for CASSLSNEQFF.

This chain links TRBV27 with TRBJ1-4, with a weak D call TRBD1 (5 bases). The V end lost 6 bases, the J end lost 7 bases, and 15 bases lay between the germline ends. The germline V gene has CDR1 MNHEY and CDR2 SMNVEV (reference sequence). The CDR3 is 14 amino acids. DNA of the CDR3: TGTGCCAGCAGGGAACGGGGGGATATTGAAAAACTGTTTTTT. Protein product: CASRERGDIEKLFF.

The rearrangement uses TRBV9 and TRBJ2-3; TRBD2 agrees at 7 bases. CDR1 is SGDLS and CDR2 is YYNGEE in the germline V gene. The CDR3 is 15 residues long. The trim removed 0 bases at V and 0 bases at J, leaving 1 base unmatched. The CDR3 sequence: CASSVGRESTDTQYF. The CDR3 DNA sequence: TGTGCCAGCAGCGTAGGGCGGGAGAGCACAGATACGCAGTATTTT. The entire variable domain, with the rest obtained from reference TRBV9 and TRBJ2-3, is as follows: DSGVTQTPKHLITATGQRVTLRCSPRSGDLSVYWYQQSLDQGLQFLIQYYNGEERAKGNILERFSAQQFPDLHSELNLSSLELGDSALYFCASSVGRESTDTQYFGPGTRLTVL.

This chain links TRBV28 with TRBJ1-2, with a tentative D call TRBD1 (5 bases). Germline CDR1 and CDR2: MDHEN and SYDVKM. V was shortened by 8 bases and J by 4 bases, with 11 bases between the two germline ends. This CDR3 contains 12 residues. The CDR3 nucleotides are TGTGCCAGCCTGCAGGGAGTCTATGGCTACACCTTC. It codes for CASLQGVYGYTF.

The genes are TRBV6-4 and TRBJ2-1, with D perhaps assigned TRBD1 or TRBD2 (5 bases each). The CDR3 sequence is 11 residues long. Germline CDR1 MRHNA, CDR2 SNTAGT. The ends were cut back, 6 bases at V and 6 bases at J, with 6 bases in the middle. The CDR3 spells CASRRGNEQFF. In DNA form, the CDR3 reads TGTGCCAGCAGGAGGGGCAATGAGCAGTTCTTC.

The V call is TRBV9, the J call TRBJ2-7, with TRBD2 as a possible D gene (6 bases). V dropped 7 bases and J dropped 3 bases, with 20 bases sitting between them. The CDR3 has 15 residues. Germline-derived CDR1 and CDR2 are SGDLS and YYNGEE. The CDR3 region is CASAPLADQLYEQYF. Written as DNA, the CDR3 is TGTGCCAGCGCCCCGTTAGCGGACCAGCTCTACGAGCAGTACTTC.

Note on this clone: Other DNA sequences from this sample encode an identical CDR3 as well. The CDR3 region is CASSPGTGRNQPQHF. The CDR3 DNA reads TGTGCCAGCAGCCCCGGGACAGGGAGGAATCAGCCCCAGCATTTT. This chain uses TRBV7-2 with TRBJ1-5, with 9 bases matching TRBD1. The V gene end was trimmed by 5 bases and the J gene end by 4 bases; junction bases not matched to a gene: 6. The germline V gene encodes CDR1 SGHTA and CDR2 FQGNSA. This CDR3 is built from 15 residues.

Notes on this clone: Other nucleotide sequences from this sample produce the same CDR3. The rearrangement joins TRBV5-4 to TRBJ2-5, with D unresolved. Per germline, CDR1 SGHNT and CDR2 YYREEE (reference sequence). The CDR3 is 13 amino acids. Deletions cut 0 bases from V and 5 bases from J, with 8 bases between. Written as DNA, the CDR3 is TGTGCCAGCAGCTTGGAAGGGTTGGAGACCCAGTACTTC. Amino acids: CASSLEGLETQYF.

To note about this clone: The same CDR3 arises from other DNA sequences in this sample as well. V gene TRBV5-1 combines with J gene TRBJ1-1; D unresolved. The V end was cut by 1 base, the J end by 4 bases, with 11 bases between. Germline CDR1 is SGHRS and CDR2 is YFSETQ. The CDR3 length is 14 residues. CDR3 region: CASSLQGGGTEAFF. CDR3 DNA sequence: TGCGCCAGCAGCTTGCAAGGTGGTGGCACTGAAGCTTTCTTT.

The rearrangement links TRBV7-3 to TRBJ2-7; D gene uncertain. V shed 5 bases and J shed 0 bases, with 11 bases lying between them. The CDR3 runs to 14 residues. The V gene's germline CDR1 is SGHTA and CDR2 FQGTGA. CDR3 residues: CASSTTPSSYEQYF. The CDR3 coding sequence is TGTGCCAGCAGCACAACCCCGAGCTCCTACGAGCAGTACTTC.

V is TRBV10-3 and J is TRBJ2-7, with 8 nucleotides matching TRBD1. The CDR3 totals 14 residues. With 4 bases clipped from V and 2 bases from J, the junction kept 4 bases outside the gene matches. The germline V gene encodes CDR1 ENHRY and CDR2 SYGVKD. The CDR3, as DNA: TGTGCCATCAGTGGGACAGGGAGGACCTACGAGCAGTACTTC. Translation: CAISGTGRTYEQYF.

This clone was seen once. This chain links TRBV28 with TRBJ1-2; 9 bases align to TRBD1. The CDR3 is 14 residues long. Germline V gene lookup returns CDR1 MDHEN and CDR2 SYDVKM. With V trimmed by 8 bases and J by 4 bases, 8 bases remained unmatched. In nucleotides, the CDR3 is TGTGCCAGCTCCCCGGCACAGGGGGCCTATGGCTACACCTTC. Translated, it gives CASSPAQGAYGYTF.

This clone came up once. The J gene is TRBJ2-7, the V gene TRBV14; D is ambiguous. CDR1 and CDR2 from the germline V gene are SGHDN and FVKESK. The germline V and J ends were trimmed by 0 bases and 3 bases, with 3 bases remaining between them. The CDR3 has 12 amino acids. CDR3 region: CASSQDNYEQYF. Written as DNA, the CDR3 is TGTGCCAGCAGCCAAGATAACTACGAGCAGTACTTC. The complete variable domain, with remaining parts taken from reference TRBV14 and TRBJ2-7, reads EAGVTQFPSHSVIEKGQTVTLRCDPISGHDNLYWYRRVMGKEIKFLLHFVKESKQDESGMPNNRFLAERTGGTYSTLKVQPAELEDSGVYFCASSQDNYEQYFGPGTRLTVT.